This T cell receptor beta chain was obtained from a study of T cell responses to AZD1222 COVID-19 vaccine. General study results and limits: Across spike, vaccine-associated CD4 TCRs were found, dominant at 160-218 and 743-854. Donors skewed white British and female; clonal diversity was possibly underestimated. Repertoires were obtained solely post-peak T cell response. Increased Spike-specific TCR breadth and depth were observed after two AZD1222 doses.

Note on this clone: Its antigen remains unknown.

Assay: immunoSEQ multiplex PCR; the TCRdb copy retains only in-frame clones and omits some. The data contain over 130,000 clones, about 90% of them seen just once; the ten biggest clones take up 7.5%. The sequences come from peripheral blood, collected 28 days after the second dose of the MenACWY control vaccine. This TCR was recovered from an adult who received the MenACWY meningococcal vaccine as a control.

CDR3 in DNA: TGCAGTGCGTCCGAGTGGGAGACCCAGTACTTC. Translated: CSASEWETQYF. V usage is TRBV20-1 and J usage is TRBJ2-5; D uncertain. Germline CDR1 and CDR2: DFQATT and SNEGSKA (reference sequence). Trimming removed 6 bases from V and 5 bases from J, with 10 bases in between. The CDR3 is made up of 11 amino acids.